This T cell receptor beta chain appears in the sequencing data of a study of T cells in Graves' hyperthyroidism and ophthalmopathy. Study-level information: Peripheral blood was secured at the point of initial diagnosis, before any treatment.

After removal of 6 bases from V and 6 bases from J, the junction contained 7 bases not matched to a gene. This CDR3 spans 14 amino acids. Germline CDR1 reads DFQATT; CDR2 reads SNEGSKA (reference sequence). Any patient presenting with uncontrolled infection, other autoimmune disease, pregnancy or lactation was left out. This clonotype was recorded many times. Its target is not known. Study results and caveats: Median prediction lead before ophthalmopathy onset was about 6.7 months with the model.

The source material, RNA transcripts, was used to amplify TCR beta CDR3 regions. First-round RT-PCR with HTBI primers amplified the TCR CDR3 region. TCRdb called the multiplex PCR reads again in MiXCR, with one record for every CDR3 protein. The table includes hundreds of thousands of distinct CDR3 sequences, over 11% detected once. The chain couples TRBV20-1 to TRBJ2-3; 12 bases agree with TRBD2. The source of this sequence is a woman in her twenties or thirties with Graves' hyperthyroidism. Sequencing was carried out using blood. CDR3 nucleotides: TGCAGTGCAACGACTAGCGGGAGTCCCGATACGCAGTATTTT. It yields the protein CSATTSGSPDTQYF.